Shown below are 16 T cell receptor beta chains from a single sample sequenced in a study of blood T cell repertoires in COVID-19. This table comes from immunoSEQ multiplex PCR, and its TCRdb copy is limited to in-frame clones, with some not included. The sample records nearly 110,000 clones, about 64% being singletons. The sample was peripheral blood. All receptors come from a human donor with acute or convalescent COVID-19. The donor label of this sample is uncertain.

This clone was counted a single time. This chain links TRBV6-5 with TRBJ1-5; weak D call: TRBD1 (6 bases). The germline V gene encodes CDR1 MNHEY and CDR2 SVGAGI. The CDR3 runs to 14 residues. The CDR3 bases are TGTTCAACCGCTAAGGACAGCCGGGGTCAGCCCCAGCATTTT. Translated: CSTAKDSRGQPQHF.

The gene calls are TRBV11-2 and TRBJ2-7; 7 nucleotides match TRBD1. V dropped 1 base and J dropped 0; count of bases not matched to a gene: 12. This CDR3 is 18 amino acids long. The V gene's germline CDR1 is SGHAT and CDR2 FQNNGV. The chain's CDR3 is CASSLVLKDRRSSYEQYV. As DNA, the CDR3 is TGTGCCAGCAGCTTAGTGCTCAAGGACAGGAGGAGCTCCTACGAGCAGTACGTC.

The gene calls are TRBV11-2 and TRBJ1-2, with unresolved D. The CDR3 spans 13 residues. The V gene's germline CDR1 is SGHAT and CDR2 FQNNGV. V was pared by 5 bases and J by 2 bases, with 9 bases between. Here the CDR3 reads CASSPDLNYGYTF. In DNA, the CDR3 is TGTGCCAGCAGCCCCGACTTGAACTATGGCTACACCTTC. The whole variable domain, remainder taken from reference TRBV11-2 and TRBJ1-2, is EAGVAQSPRYKIIEKRQSVAFWCNPISGHATLYWYQQILGQGPKLLIQFQNNGVVDDSQLPKDRFSAERLKGVDSTLKIQPAKLEDSAVYLCASSPDLNYGYTFGSGTRLTVV.

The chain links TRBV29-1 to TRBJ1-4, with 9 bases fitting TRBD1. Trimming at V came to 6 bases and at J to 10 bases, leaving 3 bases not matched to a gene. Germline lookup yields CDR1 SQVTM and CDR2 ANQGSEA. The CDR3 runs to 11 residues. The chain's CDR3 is CSVSTGGKLFF. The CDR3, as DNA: TGCAGCGTGTCGACAGGGGGAAAACTGTTTTTT.

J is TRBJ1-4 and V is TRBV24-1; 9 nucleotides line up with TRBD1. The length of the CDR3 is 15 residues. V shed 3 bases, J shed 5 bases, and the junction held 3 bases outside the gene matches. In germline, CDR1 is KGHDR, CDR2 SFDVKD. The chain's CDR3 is CATSDPGTGNEKLFF. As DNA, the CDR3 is TGTGCCACCAGTGATCCCGGGACAGGGAATGAAAAACTGTTTTTT.

The CDR3 coding sequence is TGTGCCAGCAGTACGGCCAGACACAGGGTCCCCTACGAGCAGTACGTC. Protein sequence: CASSTARHRVPYEQYV. The rearrangement uses TRBV27 and TRBJ2-7; possible D gene TRBD1, 6 bases. Germline loops: CDR1 MNHEY, CDR2 SMNVEV (reference sequence). This CDR3 contains 16 residues. V was shortened by 5 bases and J by 2 bases, with 19 bases between the two germline ends.

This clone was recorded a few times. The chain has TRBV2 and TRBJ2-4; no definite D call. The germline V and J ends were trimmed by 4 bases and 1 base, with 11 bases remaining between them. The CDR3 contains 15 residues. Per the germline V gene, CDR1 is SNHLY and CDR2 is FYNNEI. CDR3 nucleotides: TGTGCCAGCAGTGTATCCGGCAGGGCCAAAAACATTCAGTACTTC. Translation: CASSVSGRAKNIQYF.

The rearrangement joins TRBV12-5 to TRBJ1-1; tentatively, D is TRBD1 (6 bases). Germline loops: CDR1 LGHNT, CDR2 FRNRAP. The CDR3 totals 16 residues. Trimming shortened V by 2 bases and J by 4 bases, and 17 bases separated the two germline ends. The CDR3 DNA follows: TGTGCTAGTGGTTTGACGTGGACAGAGGGCCTCACTGAAGCTTTCTTT. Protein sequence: CASGLTWTEGLTEAFF. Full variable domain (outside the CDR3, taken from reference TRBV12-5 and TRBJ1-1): DARVTQTPRHKVTEMGQEVTMRCQPILGHNTVFWYRQTMMQGLELLAYFRNRAPLDDSGMPKDRFSAEMPDATLATLKIQPSEPRDSAVYFCASGLTWTEGLTEAFFGQGTRLTVV.

The CDR3 DNA reads TGTGCCAGCAAACAGGGGATCTACGAGCAGTACTTC. Translated, it gives CASKQGIYEQYF. This sequence joins TRBV2 and TRBJ2-7, with 7 positions matching TRBD1. The trim removed 7 bases at V and 3 bases at J, leaving 3 bases unmatched. The germline CDR1 and CDR2 sequences are SNHLY and FYNNEI. CDR3 length: 12 residues.

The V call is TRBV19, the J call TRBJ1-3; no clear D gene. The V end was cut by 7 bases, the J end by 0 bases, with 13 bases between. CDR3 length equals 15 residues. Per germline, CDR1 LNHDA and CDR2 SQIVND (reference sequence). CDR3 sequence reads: CASTRREVSGNTIYF. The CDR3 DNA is TGTGCCAGTACCCGACGGGAGGTCTCTGGAAACACCATATATTTT.

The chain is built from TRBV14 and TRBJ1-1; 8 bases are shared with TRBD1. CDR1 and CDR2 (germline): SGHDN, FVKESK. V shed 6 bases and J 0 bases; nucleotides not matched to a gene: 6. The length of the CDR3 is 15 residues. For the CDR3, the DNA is TGTGCCAGCAGGATAGGACAGGGAATGAACACTGAAGCTTTCTTT. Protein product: CASRIGQGMNTEAFF.

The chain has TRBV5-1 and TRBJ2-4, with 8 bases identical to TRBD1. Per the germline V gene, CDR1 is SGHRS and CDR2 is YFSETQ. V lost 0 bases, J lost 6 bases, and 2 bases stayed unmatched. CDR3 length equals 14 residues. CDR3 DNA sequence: TGCGCCAGCAGCTTGGGAACAGGGGGAAACATTCAGTACTTC. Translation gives CASSLGTGGNIQYF.

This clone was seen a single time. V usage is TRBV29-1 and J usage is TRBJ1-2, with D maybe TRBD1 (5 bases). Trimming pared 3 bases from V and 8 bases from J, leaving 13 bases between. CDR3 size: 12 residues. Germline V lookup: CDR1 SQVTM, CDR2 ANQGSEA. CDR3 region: CSVDLQGLGYTF. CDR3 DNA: TGCAGCGTTGATCTGCAGGGTTTAGGCTACACCTTC.

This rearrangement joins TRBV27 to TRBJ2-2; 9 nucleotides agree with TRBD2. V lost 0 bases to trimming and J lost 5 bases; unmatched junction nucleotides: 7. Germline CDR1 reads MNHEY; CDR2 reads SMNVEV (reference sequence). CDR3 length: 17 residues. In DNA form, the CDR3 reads TGTGCCAGCAGTTTATCCCCCGGGGCGGGGGGGACCGGGGAGCTGTTTTTT. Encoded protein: CASSLSPGAGGTGELFF.

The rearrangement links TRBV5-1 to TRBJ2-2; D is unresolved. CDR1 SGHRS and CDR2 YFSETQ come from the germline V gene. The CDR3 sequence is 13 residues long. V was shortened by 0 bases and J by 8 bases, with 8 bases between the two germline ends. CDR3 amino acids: CASSLVGGGELFF. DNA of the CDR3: TGCGCCAGCAGCTTGGTTGGCGGTGGGGAGCTGTTTTTT.

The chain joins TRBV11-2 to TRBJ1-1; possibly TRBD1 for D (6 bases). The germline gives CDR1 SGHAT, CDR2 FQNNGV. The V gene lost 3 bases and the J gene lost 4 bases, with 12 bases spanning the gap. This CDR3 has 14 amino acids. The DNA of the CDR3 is TGTGCCAGCAGCTTCAGGGGTGGGGGCACTGAAGCTTTCTTT. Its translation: CASSFRGGGTEAFF.